This T cell receptor (beta chain) was found in a study of CD8 T cells in ankylosing spondylitis. Study outcomes and limitations: Significant enrichment of disease-linked clones was reportedly seen in matched ankylosing spondylitis synovial fluid. A TCR beta motif of several highly homologous variants seemed to mark ankylosing spondylitis blood. Certain motif variants had earlier appeared in reactive arthritis synovial fluid and blood.

This clonotype was recorded a few times. Its antigen remains unidentified. The germline CDR1 and CDR2 sequences are DFQATT and SNEGSKA (reference sequence). The junction had 6 bases not matched to a gene; V was cut back by 3 bases and J by 7 bases. This CDR3 contains 14 residues. For TCR beta, libraries came from quantitative 5'-RACE with molecular barcodes. In TCRdb, the 5' RACE reads were re-called with MiXCR into one record per CDR3 protein. The sample gives 750,000 to 850,000 distinct CDR3 sequences, 10% to 15% of which show up once; 0.45% to 0.6% is in the top ten. The rearrangement links TRBV20-1 to TRBJ2-1; 10 positions agree with TRBD2. The specimen sequenced was blood, either unsorted or a sorted T cell fraction (not recorded which). This clonotype was sampled from a male donor with ankylosing spondylitis. The CDR3: CSARLAGVANEQFF. Written as DNA, the CDR3 is TGCAGTGCTAGGCTAGCGGGAGTTGCAAATGAGCAGTTCTTC.